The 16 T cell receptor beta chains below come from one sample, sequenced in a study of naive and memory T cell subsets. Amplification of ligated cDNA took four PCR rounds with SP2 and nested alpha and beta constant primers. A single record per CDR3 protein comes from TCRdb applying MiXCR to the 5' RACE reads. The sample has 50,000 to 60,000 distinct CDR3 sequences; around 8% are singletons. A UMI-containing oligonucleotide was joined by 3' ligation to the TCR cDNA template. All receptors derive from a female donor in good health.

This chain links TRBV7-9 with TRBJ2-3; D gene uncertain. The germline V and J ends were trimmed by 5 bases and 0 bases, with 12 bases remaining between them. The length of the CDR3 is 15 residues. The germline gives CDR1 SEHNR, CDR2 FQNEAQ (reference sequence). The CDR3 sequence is CASSPLRPSTDTQYF. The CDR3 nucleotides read TGTGCCAGCAGCCCCTTGAGGCCTAGCACAGATACGCAGTATTTT.

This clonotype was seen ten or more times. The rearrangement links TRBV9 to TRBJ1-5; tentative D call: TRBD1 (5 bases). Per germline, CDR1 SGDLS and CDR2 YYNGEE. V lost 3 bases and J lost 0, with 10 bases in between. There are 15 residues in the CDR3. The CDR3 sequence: CASSETAFSNQPQHF. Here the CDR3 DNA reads TGTGCCAGCAGCGAGACAGCCTTTAGCAATCAGCCCCAGCATTTT.

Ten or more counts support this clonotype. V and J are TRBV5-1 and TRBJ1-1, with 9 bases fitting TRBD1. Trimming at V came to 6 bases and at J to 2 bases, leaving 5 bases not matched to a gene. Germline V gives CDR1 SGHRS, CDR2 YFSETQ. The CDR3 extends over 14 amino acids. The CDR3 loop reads CASKPGQGNTEAFF. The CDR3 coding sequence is TGCGCCAGCAAACCGGGACAGGGAAACACTGAAGCTTTCTTT.

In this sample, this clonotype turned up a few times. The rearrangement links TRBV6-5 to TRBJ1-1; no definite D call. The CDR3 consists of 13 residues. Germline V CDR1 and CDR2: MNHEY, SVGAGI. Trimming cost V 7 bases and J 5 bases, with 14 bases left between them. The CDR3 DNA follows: TGTGCCAGCAACTCAATCAGGCAGACTGAAGCTTTCTTT. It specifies CASNSIRQTEAFF.

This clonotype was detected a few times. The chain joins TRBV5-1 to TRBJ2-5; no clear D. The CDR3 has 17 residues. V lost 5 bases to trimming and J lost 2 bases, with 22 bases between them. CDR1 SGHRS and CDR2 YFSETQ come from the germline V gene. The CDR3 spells CASRMDRVAPLQETQYF. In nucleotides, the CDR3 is TGCGCCAGCAGGATGGACCGGGTTGCGCCCCTTCAAGAGACCCAGTACTTC.

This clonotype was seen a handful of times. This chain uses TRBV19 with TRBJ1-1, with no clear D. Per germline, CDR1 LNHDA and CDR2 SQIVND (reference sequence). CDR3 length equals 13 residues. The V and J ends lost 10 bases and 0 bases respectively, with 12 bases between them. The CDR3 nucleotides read TGTGCCACCACAAACGAAGTGAACACTGAAGCTTTCTTT. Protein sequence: CATTNEVNTEAFF.

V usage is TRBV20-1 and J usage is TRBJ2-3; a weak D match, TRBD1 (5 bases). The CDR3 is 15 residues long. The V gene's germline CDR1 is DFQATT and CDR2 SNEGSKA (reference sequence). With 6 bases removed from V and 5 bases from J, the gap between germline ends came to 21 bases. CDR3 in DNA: TGCAGTGCAGCCCCCCCCATCGTGGGGCAAGATACGCAGTATTTT. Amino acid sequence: CSAAPPIVGQDTQYF.

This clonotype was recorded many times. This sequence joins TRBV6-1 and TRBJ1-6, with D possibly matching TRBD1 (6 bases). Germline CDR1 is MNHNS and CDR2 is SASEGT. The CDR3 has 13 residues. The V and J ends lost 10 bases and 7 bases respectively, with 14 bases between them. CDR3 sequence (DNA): TGTGCCACTACTGATCAGGGGAATTCACCCCTCCACTTT. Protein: CATTDQGNSPLHF.

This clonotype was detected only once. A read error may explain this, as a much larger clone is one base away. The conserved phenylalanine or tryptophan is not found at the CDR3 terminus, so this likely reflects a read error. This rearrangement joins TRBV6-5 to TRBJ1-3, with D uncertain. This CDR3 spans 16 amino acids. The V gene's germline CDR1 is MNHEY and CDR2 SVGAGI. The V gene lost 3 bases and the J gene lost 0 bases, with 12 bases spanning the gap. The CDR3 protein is CASSYGSFNSGNTIYS. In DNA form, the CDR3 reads TGTGCCAGCAGTTATGGATCCTTCAACTCTGGAAACACCATATATTCT.

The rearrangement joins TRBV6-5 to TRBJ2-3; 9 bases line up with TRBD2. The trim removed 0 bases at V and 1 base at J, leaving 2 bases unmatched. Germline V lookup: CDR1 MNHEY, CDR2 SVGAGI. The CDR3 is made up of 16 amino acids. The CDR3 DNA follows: TGTGCCAGCAGTTACTCTTCTAGCGGGGGCACAGATACGCAGTATTTT. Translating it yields CASSYSSSGGTDTQYF.

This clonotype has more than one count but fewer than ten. Here the CDR3 reads CASSFVEGHEQYF. As DNA, the CDR3 is TGTGCCAGCAGTTTCGTGGAAGGACACGAGCAGTACTTC. The chain carries TRBV6-6 and TRBJ2-7; D call uncertain. Germline V gene lookup returns CDR1 MNHNY and CDR2 SVGAGI (reference sequence). The CDR3 sequence is 13 residues long. With 4 bases removed from V and 5 bases from J, the gap between germline ends came to 12 bases.

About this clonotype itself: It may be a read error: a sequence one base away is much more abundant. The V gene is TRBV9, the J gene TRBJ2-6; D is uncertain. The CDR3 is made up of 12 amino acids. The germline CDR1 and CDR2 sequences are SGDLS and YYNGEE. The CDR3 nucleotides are TGTGTCAGCAGCTCTGGGGCCAACGTCCTGACTTTC. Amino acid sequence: CVSSSGANVLTF.

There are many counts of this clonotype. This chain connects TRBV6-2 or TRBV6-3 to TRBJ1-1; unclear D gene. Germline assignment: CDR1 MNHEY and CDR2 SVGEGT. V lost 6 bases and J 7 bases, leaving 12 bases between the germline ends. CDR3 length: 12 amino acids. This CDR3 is CASSRPWGEAFF. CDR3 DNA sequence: TGTGCCAGCAGCCGACCGTGGGGTGAAGCTTTCTTT.

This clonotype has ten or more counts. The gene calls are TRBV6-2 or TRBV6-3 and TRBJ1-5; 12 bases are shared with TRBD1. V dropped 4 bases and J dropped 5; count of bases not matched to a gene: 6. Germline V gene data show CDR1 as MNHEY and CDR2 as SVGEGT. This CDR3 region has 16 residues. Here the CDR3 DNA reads TGTGCCAGCAGTTCGAACCGGGACAGGGGGCATCAGCCCCAGCATTTT. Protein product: CASSSNRDRGHQPQHF.

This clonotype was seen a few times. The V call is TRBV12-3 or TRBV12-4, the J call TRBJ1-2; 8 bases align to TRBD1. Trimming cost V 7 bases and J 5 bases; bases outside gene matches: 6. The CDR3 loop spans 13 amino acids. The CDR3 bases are TGTGCCAGCACCGGGACAGGCTATTATGGCTACACCTTC. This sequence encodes CASTGTGYYGYTF.

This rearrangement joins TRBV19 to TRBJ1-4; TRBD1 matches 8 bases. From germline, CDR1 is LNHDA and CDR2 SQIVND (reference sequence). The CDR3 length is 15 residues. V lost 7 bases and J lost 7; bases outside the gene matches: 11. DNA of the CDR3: TGTGCCAGTACCTCACCGGGACAGGAACTTGAAAAACTGTTTTTT. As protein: CASTSPGQELEKLFF.